The clone carrying this T cell receptor (beta chain) has a handful of counts. Its antigen is unknown. The data were taken from a study of cytomegalovirus exposure and HLA in healthy donors. Study findings and constraints: After further analysis at a later stage, 16,951 TCR beta sequences were associated with HLA alleles at 0.05 false discovery rate.

The PCR had 60 Vbeta and 13 Jbeta primers. The protocol was immunoSEQ multiplex PCR, while the TCRdb copy is restricted to in-frame clones and leaves out a portion. The sample includes over 150,000 clones, roughly 80% of them seen just once. This CDR3 has 15 residues. Trimming took 2 bases from V and 0 from J; bases not matched to a gene: 1. The germline V gene has CDR1 SGHTA and CDR2 FQGTGA. The rearrangement links TRBV7-3 to TRBJ2-1, with TRBD2 identical over 7 bases. This TCR was recovered from a man between 25 and 39 years old in good health and CMV-seronegative. Sequenced material: PBMCs. The CDR3: CASSLGDYSYNEQFF. The CDR3, as DNA: TGTGCCAGCAGCTTAGGGGACTACTCCTACAATGAGCAGTTCTTC.